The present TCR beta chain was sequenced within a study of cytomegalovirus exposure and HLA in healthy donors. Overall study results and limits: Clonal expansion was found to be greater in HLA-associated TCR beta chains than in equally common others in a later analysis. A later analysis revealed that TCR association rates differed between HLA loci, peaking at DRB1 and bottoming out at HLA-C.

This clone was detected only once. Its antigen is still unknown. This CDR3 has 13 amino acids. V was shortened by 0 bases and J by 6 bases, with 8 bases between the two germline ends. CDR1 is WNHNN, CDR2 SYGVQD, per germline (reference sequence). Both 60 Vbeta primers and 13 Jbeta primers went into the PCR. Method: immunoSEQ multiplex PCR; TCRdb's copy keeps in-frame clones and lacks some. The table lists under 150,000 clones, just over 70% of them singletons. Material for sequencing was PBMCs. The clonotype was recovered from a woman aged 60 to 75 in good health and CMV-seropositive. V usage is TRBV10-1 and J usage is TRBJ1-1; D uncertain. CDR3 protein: CASSESQAAEAFF. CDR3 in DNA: TGCGCCAGCAGTGAGTCGCAGGCCGCTGAAGCTTTCTTT.